Listed below are T cell receptor beta chains from one sample, sequenced in a study of glioma-infiltrating T cells after dendritic cell vaccination. Only in-frame clones appear in the TCRdb table, and some are missing; sequencing was by immunoSEQ multiplex PCR. Here the sample spans approximately 22,000 clones, 60% to 85% being singletons. The specimen comprised blood, sampled before dendritic cell vaccination. These receptors originate from a human donor with glioblastoma. CDR3s include the opening cysteine and the closing phenylalanine or tryptophan. D genes are given only for firm matches. Rows give clone size only sometimes, using once, few, many, or a class for an expanded clone.

clone_size	v_call	d_call	j_call	cdr3_length	cdr3_aa	cdr3_nt
-	TRBV18	-	TRBJ2-2	16	CASSPPGGLGTGELFF	TGTGCCAGCTCACCTCCCGGGGGGCTGGGCACCGGGGAGCTGTTTTTT
once	TRBV6-1	-	TRBJ2-7	14	CASSLQGGALRQYF	TGTGCCAGCAGTCTACAAGGGGGGGCCTTAAGGCAGTACTTC
-	TRBV11-2	TRBD2	TRBJ2-1	17	CASSYPPSGRAGNEQFF	TGTGCCAGCAGCTATCCCCCCAGCGGGAGGGCCGGGAATGAGCAGTTCTTC
-	TRBV5-1	TRBD2	TRBJ2-7	14	CASSLVAGGYEQYF	TGCGCCAGCAGCTTGGTTGCGGGGGGCTACGAGCAGTACTTC
-	TRBV6-1	-	TRBJ2-1	14	CASSEDRDYNEQFF	TGTGCCAGCAGTGAAGACAGGGACTACAATGAGCAGTTCTTC
-	TRBV11-1	TRBD1	TRBJ2-7	15	CASSLFGQGALEQYF	TGTGCCAGCAGCTTATTCGGACAGGGAGCCTTGGAGCAGTACTTC
-	TRBV27	-	TRBJ2-7	14	CASSLLGTHYEQYF	TGTGCCAGCAGTTTACTGGGGACTCACTACGAGCAGTACTTC
-	TRBV10-2	-	TRBJ2-4	14	CASSESGGLDIQYF	TGCGCCAGCAGTGAGTCGGGGGGATTAGACATTCAGTACTTC
-	TRBV18	-	TRBJ2-6	16	CASSGGTGAGANVLTF	TGTGCCAGCTCGGGGGGGACAGGAGCTGGGGCCAACGTCCTGACTTTC
-	TRBV11-2	-	TRBJ1-2	17	CASSLRTLRDNAAVYTF	TGTGCCAGCAGCTTAAGAACCCTCCGGGACAATGCCGCTGTCTACACCTTC
-	TRBV18	TRBD1	TRBJ1-5	20	CASSMGLGQGRTFSNQPQHF	TGTGCCAGCTCAATGGGCCTGGGACAGGGGCGAACTTTTAGCAATCAGCCCCAGCATTTT
-	TRBV5-1	TRBD2	TRBJ2-7	14	CASSTGLAGGEQYF	TGCGCCAGCAGCACCGGACTAGCGGGGGGCGAGCAGTACTTC
-	TRBV11-3	-	TRBJ2-1	14	CASSPTGGYNEQFF	TGTGCCAGCAGTCCGACCGGGGGCTACAATGAGCAGTTCTTC
-	TRBV5-4	TRBD1	TRBJ2-5	14	CASSLGQLGETQYF	TGTGCCAGCAGCCTGGGACAGTTAGGAGAGACCCAGTACTTC
once	TRBV14	TRBD1	TRBJ2-3	17	CASSQGTGKRHTDTQYF	TGTGCCAGCAGCCAAGGGACAGGGAAGCGGCACACAGATACGCAGTATTTT
-	TRBV15	-	TRBJ1-2	14	CATSRRGETYGYTF	TGTGCCACCAGCAGGCGGGGAGAGACCTATGGCTACACCTTC
-	TRBV7-9	TRBD1	TRBJ2-7	16	CASSLGDRDLSYEQYF	TGTGCCAGCAGCTTAGGGGACAGGGACCTCTCCTACGAGCAGTACTTC
once	TRBV2	TRBD1	TRBJ1-5	17	CASSQGQGGYSNQPQHF	TGTGCCAGCAGTCAGGGACAGGGGGGCTATAGCAATCAGCCCCAGCATTTT